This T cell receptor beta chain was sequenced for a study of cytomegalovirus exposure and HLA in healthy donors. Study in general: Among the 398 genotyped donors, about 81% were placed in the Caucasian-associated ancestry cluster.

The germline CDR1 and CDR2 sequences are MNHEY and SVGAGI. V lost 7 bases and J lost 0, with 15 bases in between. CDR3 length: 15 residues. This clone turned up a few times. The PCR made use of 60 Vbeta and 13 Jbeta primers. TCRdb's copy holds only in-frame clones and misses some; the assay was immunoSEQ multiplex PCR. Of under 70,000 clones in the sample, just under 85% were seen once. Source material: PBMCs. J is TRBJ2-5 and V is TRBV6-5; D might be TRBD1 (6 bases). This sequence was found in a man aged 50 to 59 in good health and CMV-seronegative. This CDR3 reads CASTSPDRYQETQYF. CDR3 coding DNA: TGTGCCAGCACCTCACCCGACAGGTACCAAGAGACCCAGTACTTC.